One sample yielded the 27 T cell receptor beta chains listed below, sequenced in a study of beta chain features in type 1 diabetes. Findings and limits, study-wide: For Type 1 diabetes patients, all four CD4+ subsets carried TCRB CDR3s that were moderately but significantly shorter.

As every portion of the isolated RNA was reverse transcribed, the sequencing read expressed TCRB transcripts. Clones were read by immunoSEQ multiplex PCR, and TCRdb kept only the in-frame ones, dropping some. This table has about 650,000 clones, roughly 12% appearing once. For these receptors, no antigen is known. Sequenced input: naive CD4+ T cells from blood. These receptors were collected from a young man with type 1 diabetes.

Only a few counts were recorded for this clone. The V gene is TRBV29-1, the J gene TRBJ2-7; D is unresolved. Trimming took 4 bases from V and 4 from J, leaving 14 bases between them. Germline V gene data show CDR1 as SQVTM and CDR2 as ANQGSEA. The CDR3 has 13 residues. The CDR3, as DNA: TGCAGCGTTGTAAGAGACTCCCAATACGAGCAGTACTTC. Encoded protein: CSVVRDSQYEQYF.

For this clone: In the same sample, other DNA sequences code for this CDR3. The chain employs TRBV6-5 and TRBJ2-7, with D perhaps matching TRBD1 (6 bases). The V and J ends lost 0 bases and 5 bases respectively, with 14 bases between them. CDR1 and CDR2 (germline): MNHEY, SVGAGI. CDR3 length: 15 amino acids. The CDR3 DNA reads as TGTGCCAGCAGTTACTCGAAACAGGGAAGGCACGAGCAGTACTTC. This encodes CASSYSKQGRHEQYF.

The chain recombines TRBV7-2 with TRBJ1-1, with D possibly being TRBD1 (5 bases). This CDR3 has 14 residues. The V and J ends lost 5 bases and 1 base respectively, with 11 bases between them. Per germline, CDR1 SGHTA and CDR2 FQGNSA. DNA for the CDR3: TGTGCCAGCAGCAAGGGACCGACGAACACTGAAGCTTTCTTT. Its protein is CASSKGPTNTEAFF.

This clone was counted a few times. The chain couples TRBV11-2 to TRBJ1-2, with unresolved D. The CDR3 runs to 16 residues. Trimming stripped 1 base from V and 4 bases from J, with 16 bases between. Germline CDR1 SGHAT, CDR2 FQNNGV. CDR3 sequence reads: CASSLGPGIGTYGYTF. CDR3 DNA: TGTGCCAGCAGCTTAGGGCCGGGGATCGGAACCTATGGCTACACCTTC.

This clone showed up just a few times. This chain joins TRBV7-2 and TRBJ2-2; a weak D match, TRBD1 (6 bases). Germline loops: CDR1 SGHTA, CDR2 FQGNSA. The CDR3 is 14 amino acids. Trimming left V 5 bases short and J 6 bases short, with 13 bases between. This CDR3 is CASSLQQGSGELFF. The CDR3 region has the DNA TGTGCCAGCAGCCTCCAACAGGGATCCGGGGAGCTGTTTTTT. The full variable domain, completed using reference TRBV7-2 and TRBJ2-2, is GAGVSQSPSNKVTEKGKDVELRCDPISGHTALYWYRQSLGQGLEFLIYFQGNSAPDKSGLPSDRFSAERTGGSVSTLTIQRTQQEDSAVYLCASSLQQGSGELFFGEGSRLTVL.

The genes are TRBV29-1 and TRBJ1-3; no definite D call. The CDR3 runs 13 residues. Germline CDR1 SQVTM, CDR2 ANQGSEA. Trimming left V 4 bases short and J 0 bases short, with 7 bases between. CDR3 amino acids: CSVAEISGNTIYF. CDR3 DNA: TGCAGCGTTGCAGAGATCTCTGGAAACACCATATATTTT. The whole variable domain, remainder taken from reference TRBV29-1 and TRBJ1-3, is SAVISQKPSRDICQRGTSLTIQCQVDSQVTMMFWYRQQPGQSLTLIATANQGSEATYESGFVIDKFPISRPNLTFSTLTVSNMSPEDSSIYLCSVAEISGNTIYFGEGSWLTVV.

This clone was recorded a few times. V gene TRBV5-8 combines with J gene TRBJ2-1; 7 bases are a match to TRBD2. The CDR3 length is 15 residues. J was trimmed by 9 bases and V by 0 bases; bases with no gene match: 9. Per the germline V gene, CDR1 is SGHTS and CDR2 is YDEGEE. In DNA form, the CDR3 reads TGTGCCAGCAGCTTGGAACGGGGGGTGGTCCGTGAGCAGTTCTTC. It encodes CASSLERGVVREQFF. The full variable domain, in which reference TRBV5-8 and TRBJ2-1 provide the parts outside the CDR3, is EAGVTQSPTHLIKTRGQQATLRCSPISGHTSVYWYQQALGLGLQFLLWYDEGEERNRGNFPPRFSGRQFPNYSSELNVNALELEDSALYLCASSLERGVVREQFFGPGTRLTVL.

J is TRBJ2-2 and V is TRBV6-6; 8 bases fit TRBD1. Losses at the gene ends were 5 bases for V and 1 base for J; bases not matched to a gene: 3. CDR1 MNHNY and CDR2 SVGAGI come from the germline V gene (reference sequence). This CDR3 contains 15 residues. CDR3 sequence (DNA): TGTGCCAGCAGTCGAGGACAGGGGAACACCGGGGAGCTGTTTTTT. This encodes CASSRGQGNTGELFF.

This clone has just a few counts. The chain uses TRBV11-2 and TRBJ2-3; no definite D call. This CDR3 spans 16 amino acids. Germline V gene lookup returns CDR1 SGHAT and CDR2 FQNNGV. V lost 11 bases and J 4 bases, leaving 25 bases between the germline ends. The CDR3 region is CAERLDGSPSADTQYF. CDR3 sequence (DNA): TGTGCCGAACGCCTCGACGGCTCACCTTCGGCAGATACGCAGTATTTT.

Only a few counts were recorded for this clone. The V and J genes are TRBV5-1 and TRBJ1-2, with TRBD1 matching 9 bases. V was clipped by 5 bases and J by 6 bases; unmatched bases: 2. The CDR3 covers 12 residues. Germline values: CDR1 SGHRS, CDR2 YFSETQ. The DNA of the CDR3 is TGCGCCAGCAGGGGACAGGGACATGGCTACACCTTC. Its protein product is CASRGQGHGYTF.

This clone was observed a handful of times. The rearrangement joins TRBV28 to TRBJ2-2; TRBD1 or TRBD2 may be the D gene (5 bases each). This CDR3 is built from 15 residues. CDR1 is MDHEN and CDR2 is SYDVKM in the germline V gene. The V end was cut by 2 bases, the J end by 4 bases, with 11 bases between. CDR3 region: CASSLGSGSTGELFF. CDR3 sequence (DNA): TGTGCCAGCAGTTTAGGGTCAGGGAGCACCGGGGAGCTGTTTTTT.

The sample holds a few counts of this clone. The chain carries TRBV25-1 and TRBJ1-2; TRBD1 is a possible D gene (6 bases). Trimming pared 1 base from V and 7 bases from J, leaving 16 bases between. The germline V gene has CDR1 MGHDK and CDR2 SYGVNS. This CDR3 is 15 amino acids long. The CDR3 reads CASSELGGPQRGYTF. The CDR3 DNA follows: TGTGCCAGCAGTGAATTGGGGGGCCCTCAGCGTGGCTACACCTTC.

This clone was observed a handful of times. This chain joins TRBV5-1 and TRBJ2-7; a weak D match, TRBD2 (7 bases). Germline CDR1 SGHRS, CDR2 YFSETQ. With 0 bases removed from V and 3 bases from J, the gap between germline ends came to 13 bases. The CDR3 extends over 15 amino acids. The CDR3 DNA sequence: TGCGCCAGCAGCTTGGTTGGCGGGGGCGACTACGAGCAGTACTTC. Its protein is CASSLVGGGDYEQYF.

The rearrangement links TRBV7-2 to TRBJ2-7; TRBD2 is a possible D gene (5 bases). This CDR3 has 15 residues. Germline-derived CDR1 and CDR2 are SGHTA and FQGNSA. The V and J ends lost 0 bases and 0 bases respectively, with 9 bases between them. The CDR3 sequence is CASSLAIGSSYEQYF. DNA for the CDR3: TGTGCCAGCAGCTTAGCAATAGGGAGCTCCTACGAGCAGTACTTC.

This clone was picked up a small number of times. The junction and the germline gene differ at one end; a read error may be behind it. This rearrangement joins TRBV28 to TRBJ1-6, with D unclear. Germline assignment: CDR1 MDHEN and CDR2 SYDVKM. CDR3 length: 13 amino acids. The CDR3: CASRPLYISPLHF. CDR3 DNA: TGTGCCAGCAGACCTCTTTATATTTCACCCCTCCACTTT.

V usage is TRBV5-8 and J usage is TRBJ2-1; 7 bases are shared with TRBD1. There are 16 residues in the CDR3. V lost 5 bases, J lost 0 bases, and 8 bases stayed unmatched. Germline V gene lookup returns CDR1 SGHTS and CDR2 YDEGEE. The CDR3 sequence: CASRDAGTDSYNEQFF. The DNA for the CDR3 is TGTGCCAGCAGAGACGCCGGGACAGACTCCTACAATGAGCAGTTCTTC.

The chain uses TRBV25-1 and TRBJ2-7; 12 bases match TRBD2. Germline values: CDR1 MGHDK, CDR2 SYGVNS. V lost 4 bases, J lost 3 bases, and 1 base stayed unmatched. The CDR3 contains 14 residues. CDR3 DNA: TGTGCCAGCAGTGTGACTAGCGGGGGCTACGAGCAGTACTTC. Its translation is CASSVTSGGYEQYF.

The chain employs TRBV27 and TRBJ1-2; D possibly corresponds to TRBD1 (5 bases). Germline CDR1 MNHEY, CDR2 SMNVEV (reference sequence). The V end was cut by 8 bases, the J end by 2 bases, with 15 bases between. The CDR3 runs 14 residues. CDR3 bases: TGTGCCAGCGGGGACGGTCAGATCAACTATGGCTACACCTTC. Its translation is CASGDGQINYGYTF.

This clone was recorded a few times. The V call is TRBV2, the J call TRBJ1-2, with TRBD1 identical over 8 bases. The CDR3 length is 14 residues. Germline CDR1 SNHLY, CDR2 FYNNEI. With V trimmed by 8 bases and J by 4 bases, 9 bases remained unmatched. CDR3 sequence: CASAGQGEAYGYTF. The CDR3 nucleotides are TGTGCCAGCGCCGGACAGGGAGAAGCCTATGGCTACACCTTC.

This chain links TRBV6-1 with TRBJ2-3; 8 nucleotides align to TRBD1. V shed 8 bases, J shed 4 bases, and the junction held 11 bases outside the gene matches. Germline-derived CDR1 and CDR2 are MNHNS and SASEGT. This CDR3 comprises 15 residues. DNA of the CDR3: TGTGCCAGCTACTTCGCCCAGGGGGCCGCAGATACGCAGTATTTT. It codes for CASYFAQGAADTQYF.

This clone was picked up a small number of times. V usage is TRBV2 and J usage is TRBJ2-2; weak D call: TRBD2 (5 bases). CDR3 size: 13 residues. V shed 6 bases and J shed 5 bases, with 10 bases lying between them. Per the germline V gene, CDR1 is SNHLY and CDR2 is FYNNEI. CDR3 in amino acids: CASRPTSTGELFF. CDR3 nucleotides: TGTGCCAGCAGACCCACTAGTACCGGGGAGCTGTTTTTT.

The chain has TRBV19 and TRBJ2-7; D is ambiguous. Germline V lookup: CDR1 LNHDA, CDR2 SQIVND (reference sequence). Trimming cost V 7 bases and J 4 bases, with 14 bases left between them. The CDR3 spans 13 residues. The CDR3 protein is CASTKGSPYEQYF. CDR3 nucleotide sequence: TGTGCCAGTACAAAGGGAAGCCCGTACGAGCAGTACTTC. The full variable domain, in which reference TRBV19 and TRBJ2-7 provide the parts outside the CDR3, is DGGITQSPKYLFRKEGQNVTLSCEQNLNHDAMYWYRQDPGQGLRLIYYSQIVNDFQKGDIAEGYSVSREKKESFPLTVTSAQKNPTAFYLCASTKGSPYEQYFGPGTRLTVT.

V is TRBV5-6 and J is TRBJ2-7; D is uncertain. The V end lost 4 bases, the J end lost 6 bases, and 11 bases lay between the germline ends. Germline V gene lookup returns CDR1 SGHDT and CDR2 YYEEEE. The CDR3 extends over 12 amino acids. DNA of the CDR3: TGTGCCAGCAGCGGGCTATCCGGCGAGCAGTACTTC. It is translated as CASSGLSGEQYF.

The chain recombines TRBV30 with TRBJ1-2; weak D call: TRBD1 (6 bases). Trimming took 0 bases from V and 0 from J, leaving 8 bases between them. This CDR3 comprises 14 residues. Germline CDR1 and CDR2: GTSNPN and SVGIG (reference sequence). The CDR3 sequence is CAWSVRTANYGYTF. The CDR3 DNA sequence: TGTGCCTGGAGTGTAAGGACAGCTAACTATGGCTACACCTTC.

CDR3 DNA sequence: TGTGCCAGCAGCTTAGGGACAGGGGTTACCGGGGAGCTGTTTTTT. This codes for CASSLGTGVTGELFF. The chain carries TRBV7-2 and TRBJ2-2; TRBD1 matches 9 bases. CDR1 and CDR2 from the germline V gene are SGHTA and FQGNSA. Trimming removed 1 base from V and 5 bases from J; junction bases left unmatched: 2. The length of the CDR3 is 15 residues.

This clone was counted between two and nine times. This chain connects TRBV7-3 to TRBJ2-6; 8 bases fit TRBD1. The CDR3 is made up of 19 amino acids. Germline CDR1 is SGHTA and CDR2 is FQGTGA. Trimming cost V 1 base and J 0 bases; bases outside gene matches: 8. The CDR3 reads CASSLRSGTGSSGANVLTF. The CDR3 bases are TGTGCCAGCAGCTTAAGGTCCGGGACAGGCTCCTCTGGGGCCAACGTCCTGACTTTC.

This chain joins TRBV5-1 and TRBJ1-1; the match to TRBD1 covers 9 bases. The CDR3 is 14 amino acids. The trim removed 0 bases at V and 3 bases at J, leaving 0 bases unmatched. Germline CDR1 and CDR2: SGHRS and YFSETQ. The CDR3, as DNA: TGCGCCAGCAGCTTGGGGACAGGGGACACTGAAGCTTTCTTT. It codes for CASSLGTGDTEAFF.